One and the same sample provided the 7 T cell receptor beta chains below, sequenced in a study of CD8 T cells in ankylosing spondylitis. TCRdb re-called the 5' RACE reads with MiXCR, one entry per CDR3 protein. This sample yields 200,000 or so distinct CDR3 sequences, of which 13% are seen a single time; approximately 11% belongs to the top ten. Source material: blood, either unsorted or a sorted T cell fraction (not recorded which). The source is a female donor with ankylosing spondylitis or in good health (not recorded which).

This clonotype was found a few times. The rearrangement uses TRBV5-1 and TRBJ2-1; 10 positions agree with TRBD2. From germline, CDR1 is SGHRS and CDR2 YFSETQ. The CDR3 extends over 16 amino acids. V dropped 5 bases and J dropped 4; count of bases not matched to a gene: 9. DNA of the CDR3: TGCGCCAGCAGGAAGAGTGGACTAGCGGCTTACAATGAGCAGTTCTTC. Protein: CASRKSGLAAYNEQFF.

This clonotype was recorded at least ten times. The V gene is TRBV12-3 or TRBV12-4, the J gene TRBJ1-3; tentative D call: TRBD1 (5 bases). Trimming took off 5 bases at V and 4 bases at J, with 15 bases between the two ends. The CDR3 spans 15 residues. CDR3 sequence: CASSRSTVLGNTIYF. The CDR3 DNA reads TGTGCCAGCAGTCGATCGACAGTGCTAGGAAACACCATATATTTT.

This clonotype was found many times. This chain uses TRBV7-9 with TRBJ1-5; no reliable D call. V was cut by 3 bases and J by 5 bases, with 8 bases left in between. The CDR3 length is 13 residues. In germline, CDR1 is SEHNR, CDR2 FQNEAQ (reference sequence). CDR3 coding DNA: TGTGCCAGCAGCTTTCTTAGGGATCAGCCCCAGCATTTT. It yields the protein CASSFLRDQPQHF.

This clonotype was found many times. The chain has TRBV12-3 or TRBV12-4 and TRBJ1-1; TRBD1 is a possible D gene (5 bases). This CDR3 region has 16 residues. Between the trimmed V and J ends, which lost 7 bases and 4 bases, there was a span of 22 bases. The CDR3 bases are TGTGCCAGCACCTCTCCCAGGGTCCCATGGGGCACTGAAGCTTTCTTT. It encodes CASTSPRVPWGTEAFF.

This clonotype was counted at least ten times. The chain carries TRBV12-3 or TRBV12-4 and TRBJ2-3, with 9 bases identical to TRBD1. Unmatched junction bases numbered 3, after V lost 6 bases and J lost 5 bases. The CDR3 sequence is 13 residues long. In nucleotides, the CDR3 is TGTGCCAGCAGACAGGGGGCGAGAGATACGCAGTATTTT. Its translation is CASRQGARDTQYF.

In its sample, this clonotype was seen many times. V gene TRBV20-1 combines with J gene TRBJ1-4; D ambiguous. Trimming shortened V by 5 bases and J by 8 bases, and 12 bases separated the two germline ends. The CDR3 totals 12 residues. The germline V gene has CDR1 DFQATT and CDR2 SNEGSKA (reference sequence). CDR3 loop: CSAPEQAEKLFF. In nucleotides, the CDR3 is TGCAGTGCTCCCGAGCAGGCAGAAAAACTGTTTTTT.

In its sample, this clonotype was seen many times. The chain joins TRBV5-1 to TRBJ2-1; D is ambiguous. Germline CDR1 reads SGHRS; CDR2 reads YFSETQ. This CDR3 is 15 amino acids long. The V and J ends lost 0 bases and 2 bases respectively, with 9 bases between them. The CDR3 region has the DNA TGCGCCAGCAGCTTGGCCGTCACCACCTACAATGAGCAGTTCTTC. Protein product: CASSLAVTTYNEQFF.